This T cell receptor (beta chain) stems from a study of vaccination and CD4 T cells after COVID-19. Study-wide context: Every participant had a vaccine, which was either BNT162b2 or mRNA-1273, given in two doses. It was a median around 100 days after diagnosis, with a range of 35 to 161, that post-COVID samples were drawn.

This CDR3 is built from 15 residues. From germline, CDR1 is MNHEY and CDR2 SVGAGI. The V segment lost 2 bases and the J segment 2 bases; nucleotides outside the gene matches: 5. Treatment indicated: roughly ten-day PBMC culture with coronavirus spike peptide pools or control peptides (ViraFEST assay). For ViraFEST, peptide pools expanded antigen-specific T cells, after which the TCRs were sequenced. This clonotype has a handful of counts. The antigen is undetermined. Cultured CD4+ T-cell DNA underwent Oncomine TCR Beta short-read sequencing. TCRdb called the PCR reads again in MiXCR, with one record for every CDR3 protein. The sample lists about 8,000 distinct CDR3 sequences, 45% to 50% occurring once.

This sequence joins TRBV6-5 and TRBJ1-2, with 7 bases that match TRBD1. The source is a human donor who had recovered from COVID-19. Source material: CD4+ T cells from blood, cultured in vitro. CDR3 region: CASSYPGQQNYGYTF. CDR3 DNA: TGTGCCAGCAGTTACCCGGGACAGCAAAACTATGGCTACACCTTC.